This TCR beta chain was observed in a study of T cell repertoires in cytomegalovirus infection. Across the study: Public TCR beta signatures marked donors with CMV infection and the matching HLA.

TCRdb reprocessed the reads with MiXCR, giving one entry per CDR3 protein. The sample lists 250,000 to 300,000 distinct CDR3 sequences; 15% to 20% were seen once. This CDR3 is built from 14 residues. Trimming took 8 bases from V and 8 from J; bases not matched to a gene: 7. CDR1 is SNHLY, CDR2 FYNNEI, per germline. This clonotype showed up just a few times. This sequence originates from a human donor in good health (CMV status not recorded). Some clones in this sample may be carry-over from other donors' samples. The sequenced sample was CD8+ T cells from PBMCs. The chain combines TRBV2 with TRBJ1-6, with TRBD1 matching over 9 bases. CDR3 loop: CASAPGQGDSPLHF. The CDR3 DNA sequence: TGTGCCAGCGCACCGGGACAGGGCGATTCACCCCTCCACTTT. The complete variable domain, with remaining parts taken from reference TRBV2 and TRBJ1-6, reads EPEVTQTPSHQVTQMGQEVILRCVPISNHLYFYWYRQILGQKVEFLVSFYNNEISEKSEIFDDQFSVERPDGSNFTLKIRSTKLEDSAMYFCASAPGQGDSPLHFGNGTRLTVT.